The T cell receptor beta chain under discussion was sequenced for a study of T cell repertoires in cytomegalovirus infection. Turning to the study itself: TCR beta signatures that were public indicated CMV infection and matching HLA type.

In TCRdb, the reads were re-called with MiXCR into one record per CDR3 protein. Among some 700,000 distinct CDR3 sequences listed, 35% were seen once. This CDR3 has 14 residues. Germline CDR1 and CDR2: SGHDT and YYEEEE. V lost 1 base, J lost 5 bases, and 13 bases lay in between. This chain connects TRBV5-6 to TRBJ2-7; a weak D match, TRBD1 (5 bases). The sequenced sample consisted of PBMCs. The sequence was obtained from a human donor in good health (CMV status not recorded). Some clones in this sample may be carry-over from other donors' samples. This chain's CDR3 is CASSLLQDNHEQYF. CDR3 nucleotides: TGTGCCAGCAGCTTGTTACAGGATAACCACGAGCAGTACTTC.